This T cell receptor beta chain came from a study of CD8+ T cells in alopecia areata (dated by TCRdb to 2017 to 2018). Background on the whole study: The treated patients, all with moderate-to-severe alopecia areata, were enrolled in an open-label pilot trial of oral tofacitinib given at 5 to 10 mg twice daily. Patients stayed on tofacitinib for 6 to 18 months and then had 6 months of follow-up off drug so that delayed response and recurrence could be assessed. Patients on tofacitinib were biopsied at baseline and after 4 and 24 weeks of treatment, and several of the patients also had a later scalp biopsy. TCRbeta CDR3 regions were amplified by immunoSEQ multiplex PCR using 35 Vbeta forward and 13 Jbeta reverse primers. Human TCRbeta sequencing covered scalp tissue and sorted CD4+ and CD8+ peripheral blood T cells from patchy and totalis/universalis alopecia areata patients and healthy controls. The RNA source kit depended on sample type: the PAXgene miRNA kit for fixed scalp, the miRNeasy kit for PBMCs, and the RNeasy kit for mouse skin. In both human patients and the C3H/HeJ mouse model, the study applied high-throughput TCRbeta sequencing to look at T cell clonal expansion in alopecia areata. In treated patients, disease severity was measured using the SALT score, which gives the percentage of scalp surface area affected. Scalp clonality was compared across normal scalp (n=4), patchy alopecia areata scalp (n=8), and alopecia totalis/universalis scalp (n=8).

Points on this clone: Its antigen is not yet known. Base-call qualities are not available, and no considerably larger clone is one nucleotide away.

What the treatment or condition label conveys for this sample: oral pan-JAK inhibitor, 5-10 mg twice daily. Peripheral blood and lesional scalp punch biopsies were obtained from patients with alopecia areata. PBMCs were isolated by density centrifugation and stained for CD3, CD4 and CD8, and CD4+ and CD8+ T cells were sorted on a FACSAria. The protocol used for the library was the immunoSEQ multiplex PCR assay. RNA was extracted from all samples and reverse transcribed into cDNA, which served as template for TCR sequencing. First-strand cDNA was synthesized using SuperScript III with a 2:1 mix of oligo-dT and random hexamers. A synthetic immune receptor repertoire was used to assess amplification bias, and residual bias was removed computationally. As for the original processing: After raw reads were preprocessed to remove errors, the CDR3 was defined following IMGT conventions as running from the conserved cysteine to phenylalanine. To get clonality, Shannon entropy was normalized by log2 of the number of productive unique TCRs and the result was subtracted from 1. CD4 or CD8 identity of scalp clones was inferred by cross-referencing scalp TCRbeta sequences with sorted blood CD4 and CD8 repertoires. TCRdb holds this immuneACCESS table with in-frame rearrangements only. Some clones are missing; in checked studies, unresolved V genes explain under half, and the rest has no known cause. That table supplies the V and J calls and clone size; D and trimming were determined from the DNA. For this sample there are 150,000 to 200,000 clones; around 64% appear just once. The top ten clones comprise approximately 1.3% of the sample.

V loses 5 bases of germline sequence and J loses 3 bases, and the interval between the two ends is 19 bases. From a lookup of the germline V gene (reference sequence), CDR1 and CDR2 are SEHNR and FQNEAQ. Inclusive of the bounding cysteine and phenylalanine, the CDR3 is 16 residues long. CDR3 DNA is the only sequence kept; it has 48 bases, read in frame from the first base. The study at large found these results: Tofacitinib significantly lowered scalp clonality and the number of expanded CD8+ clones among the top 100 scalp clones. The treated cohort was small, with a single nonresponder, so links between baseline CD8+ expansion and response need larger studies. Higher clonality and more expanded CD8+ clones were observed in lesional scalp than in normal scalp, particularly in alopecia totalis/universalis, a finding suggestive of antigenic drive. During tofacitinib treatment, many expanded lesional clones stuck around in both scalp and blood, and this persistence may partly explain why relapse happens after treatment is stopped. Shared TCR sequences between patients were less evident than in mice, which may be partly attributable to HLA diversity in the patient population. Unlike mouse skin, where gammadelta T cells dominate, normal human skin contains resident alphabeta T cells that get sequenced too, which complicates analysis of the scalp TCR repertoire.

The V and J genes are TRBV7-9 and TRBJ1-2, with TRBD1 perhaps the D gene, on 5 matching bases. The material sequenced was CD4+ T cells sorted from blood, taken at week 49, from a patient treated with tofacitinib. The receptor was isolated from a human donor with alopecia areata. In nucleotide form, the sequence is TGTGCCAGCAGCCAGGATGCATGGGGGGACGACTATGGCTACACCTTC. Its protein reads: CASSQDAWGDDYGYTF.